The clone carrying this T cell receptor (beta chain) appeared many times. From 5'RACE with constant-segment primers came TCR alpha and TCR beta cDNA libraries that carried sample barcodes and UMIs. TCRdb re-called the 5' RACE reads through MiXCR, storing one row per CDR3 protein. The sample has approximately 480,000 distinct CDR3 sequences; 15% to 20% are singletons. This record belongs to a study of T-cell memory formation after mild COVID-19. V lost 1 base, J lost 3 bases, and 19 bases lay in between. CDR3 size: 17 residues. Germline V gene data show CDR1 as SGHRS and CDR2 as YFSETQ. The TCR sequence derives from an adult woman who had mild COVID-19 (a few samples of this study predate the infection). Cell type and time point are not known. The rearrangement links TRBV5-1 to TRBJ1-1; D gene unclear. Source material: PBMCs or a T cell subset sorted from them (not recorded which). The CDR3 loop is CASSLRGIVRWDTEAFF. The CDR3 DNA reads TGCGCCAGCAGCTTGCGAGGGATTGTAAGATGGGACACTGAAGCTTTCTTT.